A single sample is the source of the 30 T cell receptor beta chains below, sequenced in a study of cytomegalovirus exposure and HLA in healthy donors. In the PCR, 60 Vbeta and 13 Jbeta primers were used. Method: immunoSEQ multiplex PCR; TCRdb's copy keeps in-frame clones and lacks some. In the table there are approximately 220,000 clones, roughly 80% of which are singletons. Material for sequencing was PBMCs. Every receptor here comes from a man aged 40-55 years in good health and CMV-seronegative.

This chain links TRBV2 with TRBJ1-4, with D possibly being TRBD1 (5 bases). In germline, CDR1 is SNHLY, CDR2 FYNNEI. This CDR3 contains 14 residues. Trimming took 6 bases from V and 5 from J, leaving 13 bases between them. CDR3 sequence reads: CASRTTESNEKLFF. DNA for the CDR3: TGTGCCAGCAGAACGACAGAATCAAATGAAAAACTGTTTTTT.

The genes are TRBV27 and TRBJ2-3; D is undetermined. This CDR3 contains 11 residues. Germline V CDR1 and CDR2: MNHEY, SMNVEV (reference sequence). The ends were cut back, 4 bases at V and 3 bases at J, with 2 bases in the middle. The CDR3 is CASSSTDTQYF. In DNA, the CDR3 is TGTGCCAGCAGTTCTACAGATACGCAGTATTTT.

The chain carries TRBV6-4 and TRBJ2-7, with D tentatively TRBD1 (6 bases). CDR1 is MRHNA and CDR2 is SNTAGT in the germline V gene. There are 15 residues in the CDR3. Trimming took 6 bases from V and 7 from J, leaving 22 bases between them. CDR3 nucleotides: TGTGCCAGCAGGCCGGGACATCGTCTGCTACGGGAGCAGTACTTC. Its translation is CASRPGHRLLREQYF.

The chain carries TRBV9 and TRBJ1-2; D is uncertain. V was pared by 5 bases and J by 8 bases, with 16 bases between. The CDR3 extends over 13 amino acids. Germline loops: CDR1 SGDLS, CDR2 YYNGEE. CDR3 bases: TGTGCCAGCAGACCCGGTGAAGTATCGGGCTACACCTTC. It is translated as CASRPGEVSGYTF.

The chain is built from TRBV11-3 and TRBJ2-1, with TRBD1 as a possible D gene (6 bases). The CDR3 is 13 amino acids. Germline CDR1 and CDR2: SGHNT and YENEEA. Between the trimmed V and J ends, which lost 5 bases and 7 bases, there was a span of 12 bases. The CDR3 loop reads CASSPAGANEQFF. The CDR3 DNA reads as TGTGCCAGCAGCCCCGCAGGGGCGAATGAGCAGTTCTTC.

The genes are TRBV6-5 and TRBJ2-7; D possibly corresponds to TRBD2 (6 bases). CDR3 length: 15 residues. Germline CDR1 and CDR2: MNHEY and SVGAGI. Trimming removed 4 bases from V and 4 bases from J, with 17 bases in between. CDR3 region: CASSSRGAISYEQYF. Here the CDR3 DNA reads TGTGCCAGCAGTTCCCGCGGGGCGATATCGTACGAGCAGTACTTC.

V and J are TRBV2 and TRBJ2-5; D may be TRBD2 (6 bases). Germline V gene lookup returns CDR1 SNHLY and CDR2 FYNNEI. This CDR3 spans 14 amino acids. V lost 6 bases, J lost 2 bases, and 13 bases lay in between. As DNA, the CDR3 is TGTGCCAGCAGCGCGGGACGGAGGCAAGAGACCCAGTACTTC. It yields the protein CASSAGRRQETQYF.

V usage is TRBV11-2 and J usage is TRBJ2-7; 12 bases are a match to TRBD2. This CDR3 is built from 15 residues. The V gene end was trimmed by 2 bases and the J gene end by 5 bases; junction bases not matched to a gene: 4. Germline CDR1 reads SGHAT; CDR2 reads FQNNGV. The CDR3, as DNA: TGTGCCAGCAGCTTATGGACTAGCGGGACCGACGAGCAGTACTTC. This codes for CASSLWTSGTDEQYF.

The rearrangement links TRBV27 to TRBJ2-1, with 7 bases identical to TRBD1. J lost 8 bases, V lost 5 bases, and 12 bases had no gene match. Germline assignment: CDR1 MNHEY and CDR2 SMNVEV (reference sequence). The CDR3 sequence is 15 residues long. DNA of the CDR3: TGTGCCAGCAGTACGCCGGGACAGTCGGTCCATGAGCAGTTCTTC. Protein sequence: CASSTPGQSVHEQFF.

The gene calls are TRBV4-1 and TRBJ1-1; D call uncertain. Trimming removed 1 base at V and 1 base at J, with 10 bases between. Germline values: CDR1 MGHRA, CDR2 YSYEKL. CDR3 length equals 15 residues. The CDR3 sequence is CASSQAAGSNTEAFF. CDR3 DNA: TGCGCCAGCAGCCAAGCGGCAGGTTCGAACACTGAAGCTTTCTTT.

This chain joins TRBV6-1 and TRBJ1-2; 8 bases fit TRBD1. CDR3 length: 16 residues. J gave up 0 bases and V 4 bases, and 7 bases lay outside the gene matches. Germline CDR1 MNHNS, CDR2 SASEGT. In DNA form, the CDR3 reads TGTGCCAGCAGTGGGTCGGACAGGGCGGCTAACTATGGCTACACCTTC. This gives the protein CASSGSDRAANYGYTF.

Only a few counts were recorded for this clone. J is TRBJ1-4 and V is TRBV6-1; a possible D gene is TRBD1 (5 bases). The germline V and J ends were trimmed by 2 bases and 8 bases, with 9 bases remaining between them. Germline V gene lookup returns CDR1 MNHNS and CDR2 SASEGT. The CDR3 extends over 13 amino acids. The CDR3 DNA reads TGTGCCAGCAGTGAACTTCGGGGGGAAAAACTGTTTTTT. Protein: CASSELRGEKLFF.

CDR3: CASSLLTSGGYTF. CDR3 in DNA: TGTGCCAGCAGCTTATTAACCTCGGGTGGCTACACCTTC. V gene TRBV7-2 combines with J gene TRBJ1-2; no definite D call. This CDR3 spans 13 amino acids. Germline-derived CDR1 and CDR2 are SGHTA and FQGNSA. V lost 2 bases to trimming and J lost 7 bases, with 11 bases between them.

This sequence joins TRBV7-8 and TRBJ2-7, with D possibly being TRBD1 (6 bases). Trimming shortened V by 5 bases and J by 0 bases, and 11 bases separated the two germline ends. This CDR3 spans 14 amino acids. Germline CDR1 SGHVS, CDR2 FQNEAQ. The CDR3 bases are TGTGCCAGCAGCCCTAGGGACAACTCCTACGAGCAGTACTTC. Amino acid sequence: CASSPRDNSYEQYF. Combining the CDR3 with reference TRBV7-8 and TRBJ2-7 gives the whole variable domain GAGVSQSPRYKVAKRGQDVALRCDPISGHVSLFWYQQALGQGPEFLTYFQNEAQLDKSGLPSDRFFAERPEGSVSTLKIQRTQQEDSAVYLCASSPRDNSYEQYFGPGTRLTVT.

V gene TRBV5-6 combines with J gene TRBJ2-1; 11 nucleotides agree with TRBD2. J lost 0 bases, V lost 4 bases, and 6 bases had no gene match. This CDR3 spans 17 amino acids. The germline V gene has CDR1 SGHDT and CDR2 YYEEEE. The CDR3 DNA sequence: TGTGCCAGCAGCCCCGGGACTAGCGGATACTCCTACAATGAGCAGTTCTTC. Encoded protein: CASSPGTSGYSYNEQFF.

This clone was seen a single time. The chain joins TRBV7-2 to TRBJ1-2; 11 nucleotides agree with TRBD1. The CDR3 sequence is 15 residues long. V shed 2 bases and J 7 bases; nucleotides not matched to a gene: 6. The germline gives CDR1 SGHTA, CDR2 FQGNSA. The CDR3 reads CASSLSGTGGFGYTF. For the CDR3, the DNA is TGTGCCAGCAGCTTATCCGGGACAGGGGGTTTTGGCTACACCTTC.

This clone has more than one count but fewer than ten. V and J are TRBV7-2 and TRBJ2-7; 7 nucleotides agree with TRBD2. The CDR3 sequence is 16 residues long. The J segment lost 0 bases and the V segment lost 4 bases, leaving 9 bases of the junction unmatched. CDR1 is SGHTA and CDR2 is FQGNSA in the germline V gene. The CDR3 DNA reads TGTGCCAGCAGCTACCCGGGGGGACCCCGCTCCTACGAGCAGTACTTC. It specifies CASSYPGGPRSYEQYF. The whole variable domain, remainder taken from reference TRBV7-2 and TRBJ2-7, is GAGVSQSPSNKVTEKGKDVELRCDPISGHTALYWYRQSLGQGLEFLIYFQGNSAPDKSGLPSDRFSAERTGGSVSTLTIQRTQQEDSAVYLCASSYPGGPRSYEQYFGPGTRLTVT.

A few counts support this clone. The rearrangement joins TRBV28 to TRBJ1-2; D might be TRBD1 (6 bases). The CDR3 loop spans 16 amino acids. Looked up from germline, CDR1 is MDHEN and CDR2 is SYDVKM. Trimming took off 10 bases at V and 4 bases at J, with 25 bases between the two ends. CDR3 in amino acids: CATILGGGVGSYGYTF. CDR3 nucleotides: TGTGCCACCATCCTCGGAGGGGGGGTTGGTAGCTATGGCTACACCTTC.

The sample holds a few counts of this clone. CDR3 DNA sequence: TGTGCCAGCAGCTTGTCGTTGGAGCAGTTCTTC. Its protein product is CASSLSLEQFF. The chain links TRBV5-6 to TRBJ2-1; D is ambiguous. V was trimmed by 1 base and J by 10 bases, leaving 6 bases between them. Germline V gives CDR1 SGHDT, CDR2 YYEEEE. The CDR3 is 11 residues long.

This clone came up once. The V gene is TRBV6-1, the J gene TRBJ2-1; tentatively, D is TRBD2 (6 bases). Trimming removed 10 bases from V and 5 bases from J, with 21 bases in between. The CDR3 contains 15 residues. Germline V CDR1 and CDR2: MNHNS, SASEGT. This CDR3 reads CATAKTGTDDNEQFF. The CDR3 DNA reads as TGTGCCACCGCTAAAACCGGGACTGATGACAATGAGCAGTTCTTC.

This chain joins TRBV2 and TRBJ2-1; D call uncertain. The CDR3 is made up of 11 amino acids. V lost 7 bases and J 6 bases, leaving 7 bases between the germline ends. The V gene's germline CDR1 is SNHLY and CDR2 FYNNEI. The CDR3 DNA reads TGTGCCAGCAACCTGGCCAATGAGCAGTTCTTC. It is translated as CASNLANEQFF.

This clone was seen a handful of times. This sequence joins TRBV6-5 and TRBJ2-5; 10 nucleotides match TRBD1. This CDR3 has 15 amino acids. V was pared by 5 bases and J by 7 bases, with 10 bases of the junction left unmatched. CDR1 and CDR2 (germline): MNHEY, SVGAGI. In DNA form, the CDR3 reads TGTGCCAGCAGTCGATCAAGGACAGGGGGAGGGACCCAGTACTTC. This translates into CASSRSRTGGGTQYF.

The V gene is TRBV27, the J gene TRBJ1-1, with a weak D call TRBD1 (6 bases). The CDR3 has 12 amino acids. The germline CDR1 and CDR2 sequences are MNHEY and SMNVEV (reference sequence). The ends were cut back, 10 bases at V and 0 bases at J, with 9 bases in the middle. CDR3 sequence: CATYRVNTEAFF. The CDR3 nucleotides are TGTGCCACCTACAGGGTGAACACTGAAGCTTTCTTT.

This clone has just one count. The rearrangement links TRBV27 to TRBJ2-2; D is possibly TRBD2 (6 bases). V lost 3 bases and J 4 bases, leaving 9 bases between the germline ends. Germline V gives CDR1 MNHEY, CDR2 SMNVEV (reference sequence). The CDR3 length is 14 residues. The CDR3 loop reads CASSLRGSTGELFF. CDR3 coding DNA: TGTGCCAGCAGTTTGCGGGGTTCCACCGGGGAGCTGTTTTTT.

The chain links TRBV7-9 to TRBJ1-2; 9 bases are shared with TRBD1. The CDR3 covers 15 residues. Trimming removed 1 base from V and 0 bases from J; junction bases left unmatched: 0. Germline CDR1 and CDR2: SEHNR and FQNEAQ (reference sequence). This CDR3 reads CASSLGQGANYGYTF. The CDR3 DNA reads TGTGCCAGCAGCTTAGGACAGGGGGCTAACTATGGCTACACCTTC.

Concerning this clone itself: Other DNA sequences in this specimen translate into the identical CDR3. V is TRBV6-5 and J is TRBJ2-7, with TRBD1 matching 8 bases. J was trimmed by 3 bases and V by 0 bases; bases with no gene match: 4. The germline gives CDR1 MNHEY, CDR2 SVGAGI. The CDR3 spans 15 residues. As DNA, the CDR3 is TGTGCCAGCAGTTACTCCGGGACAGGACTCTACGAGCAGTACTTC. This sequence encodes CASSYSGTGLYEQYF.

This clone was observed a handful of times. The CDR3 loop reads CASSLQGWKTEAFF. In DNA, the CDR3 is TGTGCCAGCAGTTTACAGGGGTGGAAGACTGAAGCTTTCTTT. V gene TRBV28 combines with J gene TRBJ1-1, with D perhaps TRBD1 (6 bases). With 2 bases removed from V and 5 bases from J, the gap between germline ends came to 12 bases. The CDR3 runs 14 residues. Looked up from germline, CDR1 is MDHEN and CDR2 is SYDVKM.

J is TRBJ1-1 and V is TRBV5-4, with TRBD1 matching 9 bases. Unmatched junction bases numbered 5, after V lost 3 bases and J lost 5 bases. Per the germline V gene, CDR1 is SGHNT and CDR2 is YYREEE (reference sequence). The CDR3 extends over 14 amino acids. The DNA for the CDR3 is TGTGCCAGCAGCTCGACAGGGGGAGAGACTGAAGCTTTCTTT. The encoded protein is CASSSTGGETEAFF.

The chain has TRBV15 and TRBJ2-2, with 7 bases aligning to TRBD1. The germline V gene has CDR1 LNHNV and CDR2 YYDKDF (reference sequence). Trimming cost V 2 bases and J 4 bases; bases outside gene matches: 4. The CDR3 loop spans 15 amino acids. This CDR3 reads CATSRQGVGTGELFF. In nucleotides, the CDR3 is TGTGCCACCAGCAGACAGGGGGTAGGCACCGGGGAGCTGTTTTTT. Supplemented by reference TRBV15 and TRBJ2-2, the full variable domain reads DAMVIQNPRYQVTQFGKPVTLSCSQTLNHNVMYWYQQKSSQAPKLLFHYYDKDFNNEADTPDNFQSRRPNTSFCFLDIRSPGLGDTAMYLCATSRQGVGTGELFFGEGSRLTVL.

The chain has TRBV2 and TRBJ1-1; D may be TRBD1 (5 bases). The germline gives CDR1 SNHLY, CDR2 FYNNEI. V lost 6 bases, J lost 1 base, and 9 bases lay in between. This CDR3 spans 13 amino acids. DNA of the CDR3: TGTGCCAGCAGCGTCCAGGGGAACACTGAAGCTTTCTTT. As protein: CASSVQGNTEAFF. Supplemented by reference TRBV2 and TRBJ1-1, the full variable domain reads EPEVTQTPSHQVTQMGQEVILRCVPISNHLYFYWYRQILGQKVEFLVSFYNNEISEKSEIFDDQFSVERPDGSNFTLKIRSTKLEDSAMYFCASSVQGNTEAFFGQGTRLTVV.